One TCR beta chain is described in this entry. The data originate from a study of blood T cell repertoires in COVID-19. At the level of the study: Material from acute and convalescent COVID-19 was sourced from the United States, Italy and Spain.

Original processing methods: Quantification of nucleated cells was approximated via reference gene primer amplification. TCRdb's table, derived via immunoSEQ multiplex PCR, lists solely in-frame clones and lacks some. V and J calls and clone size are given by that table; D and trimming were obtained from the DNA. The sample holds 200,000 to 250,000 clones, roughly 83% seen once. CDR1 and CDR2 from the germline V gene are LGHNA and YNFKEQ. CDR3 size: 14 residues. The V segment lost 2 bases and the J segment 8 bases; nucleotides outside the gene matches: 5. This clonotype was sampled from a woman aged 45-60 years with acute or convalescent COVID-19. The gene calls are TRBV4-2 and TRBJ1-4; 7 bases are shared with TRBD1. The specimen sequenced was peripheral blood. The CDR3 DNA sequence: TGTGCCAGCAGCCAACAGGGGGGAGAAGAAAAACTGTTTTTT. Encoded protein: CASSQQGGEEKLFF.